This passage covers 27 T cell receptor beta chains from one sample sequenced in a study of blood T cell repertoires in COVID-19 (dated by TCRdb to about 2020). Receptor amplification or capture employed the immunoSEQ multiplex PCR assay. The source is immuneACCESS, and TCRdb retained only in-frame sequences with V and J called. Part of the clones is not carried over; for the studies checked, unresolved V genes explain less than half of this, and the remainder is unexplained. The sample profile shows 300,000 to 400,000 clones; about nine tenths of them were found once. 7.3% of the sample is in the top ten clones. Sequenced: peripheral blood. The source is a woman between 65 and 79 years old with COVID-19, enrolled during active disease.

The rearrangement links TRBV19 to TRBJ2-7, with unresolved D. The CDR3 sequence is 14 residues long. V lost 0 bases and J 3 bases, leaving 9 bases between the germline ends. CDR1 is LNHDA and CDR2 is SQIVND in the germline V gene (reference sequence). This CDR3 is CASSIDITIYEQYF. The DNA of the CDR3 is TGTGCCAGTAGTATAGATATCACTATCTACGAGCAGTACTTC.

The chain recombines TRBV10-2 with TRBJ1-1, with 9 positions matching TRBD1. The CDR3 extends over 11 amino acids. Germline loops: CDR1 WSHSY, CDR2 SAAADI. J lost 8 bases, V lost 6 bases, and 1 base had no gene match. CDR3: CASRTGGEAFF. The CDR3, as DNA: TGCGCCAGCAGGACAGGGGGAGAAGCTTTCTTT.

This clone was detected a few times. For the CDR3, the DNA is TGTGCCTCCGGCGGCGGACTAAGGCCCCAGCATTTT. Amino acid sequence: CASGGGLRPQHF. The chain employs TRBV28 and TRBJ1-5; D ambiguous. Trimming took 11 bases from V and 9 from J, leaving 17 bases between them. Germline V gene data show CDR1 as MDHEN and CDR2 as SYDVKM. The CDR3 spans 12 residues.

Written as DNA, the CDR3 is TGCGCCAGCAGCTTGGAGGACAGGTCCTATGGCTACACCTTC. This sequence encodes CASSLEDRSYGYTF. This rearrangement joins TRBV5-1 to TRBJ1-2, with 7 bases matching TRBD1. The germline CDR1 and CDR2 sequences are SGHRS and YFSETQ. The CDR3 is 14 amino acids. After removal of 0 bases from V and 4 bases from J, the junction contained 3 bases not matched to a gene.

The chain recombines TRBV7-2 with TRBJ2-1; 8 bases are a match to TRBD2. The V gene's germline CDR1 is SGHTA and CDR2 FQGNSA. V dropped 5 bases and J dropped 9; count of bases not matched to a gene: 12. CDR3 size: 15 residues. CDR3 region: CASSPSRGGRGEQFF. CDR3 sequence (DNA): TGTGCCAGCAGCCCATCCCGCGGGGGGCGCGGTGAGCAGTTCTTC.

The chain joins TRBV7-3 to TRBJ2-7; the match to TRBD1 covers 11 bases. With 2 bases clipped from V and 7 bases from J, the junction kept 7 bases outside the gene matches. In germline, CDR1 is SGHTA, CDR2 FQGTGA. This CDR3 contains 15 residues. CDR3: CASSLGQGAGGEQYF. For the CDR3, the DNA is TGTGCCAGCAGCTTAGGACAGGGGGCTGGGGGAGAGCAGTACTTC.

This sequence joins TRBV21-1 and TRBJ1-1; whether TRBD1, the table's D call, matches the DNA was not checked. TRBV21-1 is a known pseudogene. The CDR3 contains 16 residues. DNA for the CDR3: TGTGCCAGCAGCAAGCCCGGACACGATGAAGGTACTGAAGCTTTCTTT. Amino acid sequence: CASSKPGHDEGTEAFF.

The genes are TRBV3-1 (or the pseudogene TRBV3-2) and TRBJ1-2; 8 positions agree with TRBD1. V lost 5 bases and J lost 7; bases outside the gene matches: 15. The CDR3 runs to 16 residues. Germline lookup yields CDR1 LGHDT and CDR2 YNNKEL (reference sequence). The CDR3 here is CASSATLSGTGLGYTF. In nucleotides, the CDR3 is TGTGCCAGCAGCGCGACACTCTCCGGGACAGGCCTTGGCTACACCTTC.

The chain has TRBV4-3 and TRBJ2-7; 10 nucleotides agree with TRBD2. Germline V gene data show CDR1 as LGHNA and CDR2 as YSLEER. V was clipped by 0 bases and J by 6 bases; unmatched bases: 8. The CDR3 extends over 16 amino acids. In DNA, the CDR3 is TGCGCCAGCAGCCAAGATCCCCTAGCGGGGGTTCGCGAGCAGTACTTC. This translates into CASSQDPLAGVREQYF.

This chain joins TRBV5-4 and TRBJ1-2; 8 bases align to TRBD1. The CDR3 is 15 residues long. Germline lookup yields CDR1 SGHNT and CDR2 YYREEE (reference sequence). The ends lost 2 bases at V and 6 bases at J; junction bases unmatched: 9. CDR3 nucleotides: TGTGCCAGCAGCTTAAAGACAGGGGCCTTCAATGGCTACACCTTC. It is translated as CASSLKTGAFNGYTF.

This clone was found once. The chain uses TRBV4-3 and TRBJ1-1; 7 bases line up with TRBD1. This CDR3 has 16 residues. The germline CDR1 and CDR2 sequences are LGHNA and YSLEER. V shed 6 bases and J 3 bases; nucleotides not matched to a gene: 13. The CDR3: CASRLGARDSYTEAFF. The CDR3 nucleotides read TGCGCCAGCAGATTGGGGGCCCGGGACAGCTACACTGAAGCTTTCTTT.

Points on this clone: The same CDR3 can be traced to other DNA sequences in this sample. CDR3 in DNA: TGTGCCAGCAGCTTGACAGGGGCCACTGAAGCTTTCTTT. It codes for CASSLTGATEAFF. The chain joins TRBV7-2 to TRBJ1-1, with 8 bases fitting TRBD1. V was clipped by 3 bases and J by 4 bases; unmatched bases: 1. This CDR3 region has 13 residues. Germline V gene data show CDR1 as SGHTA and CDR2 as FQGNSA.

V gene TRBV6-5 combines with J gene TRBJ2-7, with a tentative D call TRBD1 (6 bases). V lost 0 bases and J 2 bases, leaving 11 bases between the germline ends. Germline V gene lookup returns CDR1 MNHEY and CDR2 SVGAGI. The CDR3 extends over 15 amino acids. In nucleotides, the CDR3 is TGTGCCAGCAGTTACTCGACGACAGGAACCTACGAGCAGTACTTC. Protein product: CASSYSTTGTYEQYF.

The chain carries TRBV28 and TRBJ2-3, with TRBD2 identical over 8 bases. CDR1 MDHEN and CDR2 SYDVKM come from the germline V gene. This CDR3 has 15 residues. The ends lost 4 bases at V and 1 base at J; junction bases unmatched: 4. CDR3 sequence: CASSSGRGGTDTQYF. Here the CDR3 DNA reads TGTGCCAGCAGTTCCGGGCGGGGGGGCACAGATACGCAGTATTTT.

A single count supports this clone. The chain links TRBV6-6 to TRBJ1-2; the match to TRBD1 covers 10 bases. This CDR3 has 15 amino acids. V lost 6 bases, J lost 4 bases, and 8 bases stayed unmatched. The germline V gene encodes CDR1 MNHNY and CDR2 SVGAGI (reference sequence). DNA for the CDR3: TGTGCCAGCAGCGGACAGGGGGGATGGGTCTATGGCTACACCTTC. It is translated as CASSGQGGWVYGYTF.

This chain connects TRBV27 to TRBJ2-7; 9 nucleotides match TRBD1. Germline V CDR1 and CDR2: MNHEY, SMNVEV (reference sequence). Trimming took 5 bases from V and 2 from J; bases not matched to a gene: 7. This CDR3 is 15 amino acids long. The CDR3 is CASSIGQGTTYEQYF. The CDR3 coding sequence is TGTGCCAGCAGTATCGGACAGGGGACGACCTACGAGCAGTACTTC.

The chain combines TRBV5-5 with TRBJ2-1; 8 positions match TRBD2. The CDR3 has 13 residues. Germline V gives CDR1 SGHKS, CDR2 YYEKEE (reference sequence). V shed 3 bases and J 7 bases; nucleotides not matched to a gene: 3. This chain's CDR3 is CASSSGLGNEQFF. The CDR3 nucleotides read TGTGCCAGCAGCTCGGGACTAGGGAATGAGCAGTTCTTC.

This chain uses TRBV6-6 with TRBJ2-2; D tentatively reads TRBD1 or TRBD2 (7 bases each). The CDR3 runs 10 residues. CDR1 is MNHNY and CDR2 is SVGAGI in the germline V gene (reference sequence). The V end was cut by 10 bases, the J end by 13 bases, with 13 bases between. The CDR3 reads CATRGGWLFF. CDR3 DNA sequence: TGTGCCACCAGGGGGGGGTGGCTGTTTTTT.

The chain recombines TRBV5-4 with TRBJ2-3; 7 positions agree with TRBD1. V lost 1 base, J lost 4 bases, and 3 bases stayed unmatched. Germline V gives CDR1 SGHNT, CDR2 YYREEE (reference sequence). The CDR3 spans 14 residues. The CDR3 sequence: CASSLRQGADTQYF. Written as DNA, the CDR3 is TGTGCCAGCAGCTTGCGTCAGGGGGCAGATACGCAGTATTTT. Full variable domain (rest looked up from reference TRBV5-4 and TRBJ2-3): ETGVTQSPTHLIKTRGQQVTLRCSSQSGHNTVSWYQQALGQGPQFIFQYYREEENGRGNFPPRFSGLQFPNYSSELNVNALELDDSALYLCASSLRQGADTQYFGPGTRLTVL.

This CDR3 reads CASSVYRGVYEQYF. Written as DNA, the CDR3 is TGTGCCAGCAGTGTATACAGGGGGGTCTACGAGCAGTACTTC. The chain combines TRBV28 with TRBJ2-7, with TRBD1 matching 8 bases. From germline, CDR1 is MDHEN and CDR2 SYDVKM. The J segment lost 3 bases and the V segment lost 5 bases, leaving 6 bases of the junction unmatched. This CDR3 spans 14 amino acids.

The chain recombines TRBV7-8 with TRBJ1-6; possible D gene TRBD1, 6 bases. Germline CDR1 SGHVS, CDR2 FQNEAQ. Trimming stripped 5 bases from V and 11 bases from J, with 13 bases between. The CDR3 covers 13 residues. CDR3 nucleotide sequence: TGTGCCAGCAGCCGGGACACCCGCGCACCCCTCCACTTT. This sequence encodes CASSRDTRAPLHF.

CDR3 protein: CASTFQGASNQPQHF. In DNA, the CDR3 is TGTGCCAGTACCTTTCAGGGGGCGAGCAATCAGCCCCAGCATTTT. The chain has TRBV19 and TRBJ1-5, with 8 bases identical to TRBD1. V was clipped by 7 bases and J by 1 base; unmatched bases: 6. This CDR3 has 15 amino acids. The germline V gene encodes CDR1 LNHDA and CDR2 SQIVND (reference sequence).

V and J are TRBV7-8 and TRBJ2-7; TRBD2 matches 8 bases. The CDR3 has 16 amino acids. Germline V lookup: CDR1 SGHVS, CDR2 FQNEAQ. Germline trimming cut 0 bases from V and 2 bases from J; bases unmatched to any gene: 6. CDR3: CASSLAVIAGPYEQYF. The CDR3 DNA sequence: TGTGCCAGCAGCTTAGCTGTAATAGCGGGGCCCTACGAGCAGTACTTC.

The chain has TRBV2 and TRBJ2-7; 9 nucleotides match TRBD1. The trim removed 3 bases at V and 5 bases at J, leaving 8 bases unmatched. The CDR3 runs to 15 residues. Germline V lookup: CDR1 SNHLY, CDR2 FYNNEI. The CDR3 reads CASSDRGTGINEQYF. CDR3 nucleotide sequence: TGTGCCAGCAGTGATAGAGGGACAGGGATAAACGAGCAGTACTTC. The whole variable domain, filled in from reference TRBV2 and TRBJ2-7, reads EPEVTQTPSHQVTQMGQEVILRCVPISNHLYFYWYRQILGQKVEFLVSFYNNEISEKSEIFDDQFSVERPDGSNFTLKIRSTKLEDSAMYFCASSDRGTGINEQYFGPGTRLTVT.

The chain is built from TRBV7-6 and TRBJ2-2; 11 positions match TRBD1. CDR3 size: 17 residues. CDR1 SGHVS and CDR2 FNYEAQ come from the germline V gene. The V segment lost 2 bases and the J segment 3 bases; nucleotides outside the gene matches: 5. The DNA of the CDR3 is TGTGCCAGCAGCTTATATGGACAGGGGGCAGACACCGGGGAGCTGTTTTTT. Translation gives CASSLYGQGADTGELFF.

The gene calls are TRBV2 and TRBJ2-5; 7 bases are a match to TRBD2. Germline CDR1 reads SNHLY; CDR2 reads FYNNEI. CDR3 length: 13 residues. The ends lost 5 bases at V and 4 bases at J; junction bases unmatched: 4. The chain's CDR3 is CASSTGLIETQYF. The DNA of the CDR3 is TGTGCCAGCAGTACGGGACTAATAGAGACCCAGTACTTC.

This sequence joins TRBV20-1 and TRBJ1-5; the D gene is possibly TRBD1 (5 bases). Germline CDR1 reads DFQATT; CDR2 reads SNEGSKA (reference sequence). Trimming took off 3 bases at V and 5 bases at J, with 11 bases between the two ends. The CDR3 extends over 13 amino acids. The DNA for the CDR3 is TGCAGTGCTAGTCAGGGTATTGATCAGCCCCAGCATTTT. This sequence encodes CSASQGIDQPQHF.